This TCR beta chain was recorded in a study of response to subunit inactivated influenza vaccine. TCRdb reprocessed the RT-PCR reads via MiXCR and lists one record per CDR3 protein. The sample lists 750,000 to 850,000 distinct CDR3 sequences, roughly 18% seen once, with 11% in the top ten. On this clonotype itself: No antigen is known for it.

Study conclusions and caveats: It was the authors' suggestion that each seasonal influenza vaccination recruits few new T cells.

V was pared by 3 bases and J by 2 bases, with 11 bases of the junction left unmatched. The CDR3 is 18 residues long. Per germline, CDR1 SGDLS and CDR2 YYNGEE. The V call is TRBV9, the J call TRBJ2-3, with 11 bases lining up with TRBD2. The sequenced sample was PBMCs from blood, obtained approximately 5 days after vaccination. The origin of this receptor is a man aged 45-60 years who received an inactivated influenza vaccine. For the CDR3, the DNA is TGTGCCAGCAGCGCTGGACTAGCGGGCCACTTCATCACAGATACGCAGTATTTT. Protein sequence: CASSAGLAGHFITDTQYF.